These T cell receptor beta chains were read from a single sample in a study of neurological immune-mediated disorders. TCRdb re-derived calls from the 5' RACE reads in MiXCR, one entry per CDR3 protein. The table includes over 35,000 distinct CDR3 sequences, 2.5% detected once. Input material: PBMCs. All receptors derive from a man aged 50 to 60 with multiple sclerosis. CDR3s include the opening cysteine and the closing phenylalanine or tryptophan. The D gene is left open where the match is weak. The size of a clone is reported for some rows only, either as once, few or many, or as a class for expanded clones.

j_call | clone_size | v_call | d_call | cdr3_aa | cdr3_nt
TRBJ1-1 | many | TRBV14 | TRBD1 | CASSQDGNRGQRKAFF | TGTGCCAGCAGCCAAGATGGGAACAGGGGGCAGAGGAAAGCTTTCTTT
TRBJ2-1 | many | TRBV29-1 | NA | CSAGLRAGNEQFF | TGCAGCGCAGGGCTTCGGGCGGGGAATGAGCAGTTCTTC
TRBJ2-5 | many | TRBV15 | NA | CATSREFGARETQYF | TGTGCCACCAGCAGAGAATTCGGGGCCCGAGAGACCCAGTACTTC
TRBJ2-7 | many | TRBV29-1 | TRBD1 | CSARSRTGIGYEQYF | TGCAGCGCTCGAAGCCGGACAGGGATAGGATACGAGCAGTACTTC
TRBJ2-6 | many | TRBV18 | NA | CASSPPGGQHSGANVLTF | TGTGCCAGCTCACCACCCGGCGGACAGCACTCTGGGGCCAACGTCCTGACTTTC
TRBJ1-2 | many | TRBV7-2 | NA | CASGRGGLYGYTF | TGTGCCAGCGGCCGAGGGGGACTCTATGGCTACACCTTC
TRBJ1-5 | many | TRBV6-1 | NA | CASSEVGGGNQPQHF | TGTGCCAGCAGTGAAGTGGGAGGAGGCAATCAGCCCCAGCATTTT
TRBJ1-6 | few | TRBV7-2 | NA | CASSLERFRGSLHF | TGTGCCAGCAGCTTAGAACGGTTTCGGGGCTCCCTCCACTTT
TRBJ2-7 | many | TRBV7-6 | NA | CASSSRVSRGSSYEQYF | TGTGCCAGCAGCTCCCGCGTCTCCCGGGGGAGCTCCTACGAGCAGTACTTC
TRBJ2-1 | few | TRBV20-1 | TRBD1 | CSARSGQGANEQFF | TGCAGTGCTAGATCCGGACAGGGAGCGAATGAGCAGTTCTTC
TRBJ1-2 | many | TRBV5-1 | NA | CASSLGGPTYGYTF | TGCGCCAGCAGCTTGGGGGGGCCTACCTATGGCTACACCTTC
TRBJ2-7 | many | TRBV4-2 | NA | CASSQGGRYEQYF | TGTGCCAGCAGCCAAGGGGGTAGGTACGAGCAGTACTTC
TRBJ2-1 | many | TRBV20-1 | TRBD2 | CSARGLAGGPGNEQFF | TGCAGTGCTAGGGGACTAGCGGGGGGGCCAGGTAATGAGCAGTTCTTC
TRBJ2-7 | many | TRBV9 | NA | CASSVQYAEAVQYF | TGTGCCAGCAGCGTTCAGTACGCCGAAGCTGTCCAGTACTTC
TRBJ1-1 | many | TRBV4-3 | NA | CASSQDRNTEAFF | TGCGCCAGCAGCCAAGATCGGAACACTGAAGCTTTCTTT
TRBJ2-3 | many | TRBV5-1 | TRBD2 | CASSLSGGPTDTQYF | TGCGCCAGCAGCTTGAGCGGGGGGCCCACAGATACGCAGTATTTT
TRBJ2-5 | medium-sized | TRBV20-1 | TRBD2 | CSARRIQRGSQETQYF | TGCAGTGCTAGACGGATTCAGCGGGGGAGCCAAGAGACCCAGTACTTC
TRBJ2-3 | few | TRBV9 | NA | CASSKYGEAQYF | TGTGCCAGCAGCAAGTACGGGGAGGCGCAGTATTTT
TRBJ2-5 | many | TRBV3-1 | NA | CASSQDYTGGSGETQYF | TGTGCCAGCAGCCAAGATTACACCGGGGGCAGTGGAGAGACCCAGTACTTC
TRBJ1-4 | many | TRBV15 | TRBD1 | CATSRGQGNEKLFF | TGTGCCACCAGCAGAGGACAGGGGAACGAAAAACTGTTTTTT
TRBJ1-6 | many | TRBV20-1 | TRBD1 | CSALDRSPSPLHF | TGCAGTGCTCTGGACAGGTCCCCTTCACCCCTCCACTTT
TRBJ2-2 | NA | TRBV10-3 | NA | CAISELTGSGANTGELFF | TGTGCCATCAGTGAGCTGACTGGGTCCGGGGCGAACACCGGGGAGCTGTTTTTT
TRBJ1-1 | many | TRBV12-3/TRBV12-4 | NA | CASRDPGGGNTEAFF | TGTGCCAGCAGAGACCCCGGTGGTGGGAACACTGAAGCTTTCTTT
TRBJ2-3 | many | TRBV29-1 | NA | CSVDWGIGTDTQYF | TGCAGCGTTGATTGGGGGATAGGCACAGATACGCAGTATTTT
TRBJ2-7 | many | TRBV5-1 | NA | CASGPTGTTFYEQYF | TGCGCCAGCGGCCCAACCGGGACAACTTTTTACGAGCAGTACTTC
TRBJ2-7 | many | TRBV7-2 | NA | CASSLRREDGQYF | TGTGCCAGCAGCTTGAGGAGGGAGGATGGGCAGTACTTC
TRBJ1-4 | many | TRBV7-6 | TRBD1 | CASSPGTGREKLFF | TGTGCCAGCAGCCCCGGGACAGGGCGGGAAAAACTGTTTTTT
TRBJ1-1 | many | TRBV5-1 | TRBD1 | CASSSGGGGTEAFF | TGCGCCAGCAGCTCAGGGGGCGGAGGCACTGAAGCTTTCTTT
TRBJ1-1 | many | TRBV20-1 | TRBD1 | CSARHRGQTNTEAFF | TGCAGTGCCAGACATAGGGGACAGACGAACACTGAAGCTTTCTTT
TRBJ2-5 | many | TRBV7-2 | NA | CASSLAASMVQETQYF | TGTGCCAGCAGCTTAGCGGCTAGTATGGTCCAAGAGACCCAGTACTTC
TRBJ1-2 | many | TRBV29-1 | NA | CSVGTGGASGGYTF | TGCAGCGTTGGCACGGGGGGCGCGAGTGGAGGCTACACCTTC
TRBJ2-3 | few | TRBV7-9 | NA | CASSEGLSTDTQYF | TGTGCCAGCAGCGAGGGACTCTCCACAGATACGCAGTATTTT
TRBJ1-4 | many | TRBV12-3/TRBV12-4 | NA | CASSFRDGLATNEKLFF | TGTGCCAGCAGTTTCCGGGACGGACTAGCAACTAATGAAAAACTGTTTTTT
TRBJ1-5 | many | TRBV12-3/TRBV12-4 | TRBD1 | CASSFTGGQQPQNF | TGTGCCAGCAGTTTCACAGGGGGTCAACAGCCCCAGAATTTT
TRBJ1-1 | many | TRBV10-1 | TRBD1 | CASSNRGTEAFF | TGCGCCAGCAGTAACAGGGGGACTGAAGCTTTCTTT
TRBJ1-1 | many | TRBV6-5 | NA | CASQTQSPTSEAFF | TGTGCCAGCCAGACACAGAGTCCGACATCTGAAGCTTTCTTT
TRBJ1-2 | many | TRBV6-2/TRBV6-3 | NA | CASSYSRTANYGYTF | TGTGCCAGCAGTTACTCCCGGACCGCCAACTATGGCTACACCTTC
TRBJ1-4 | many | TRBV14 | TRBD1 | CASSPWTGEDEKLFF | TGTGCCAGCAGCCCCTGGACAGGGGAGGATGAAAAACTGTTTTTT
TRBJ2-7 | NA | TRBV29-1 | NA | CSVEIGRGEQYF | TGCAGCGTTGAGATTGGGCGGGGCGAGCAGTACTTC
TRBJ1-2 | many | TRBV12-3/TRBV12-4 | NA | CASSPRGDYGYTF | TGTGCCAGCAGCCCGAGAGGGGACTACGGCTACACCTTC
TRBJ1-5 | many | TRBV5-1 | TRBD1 | CASSLSGDSYQPQHF | TGCGCCAGCAGCCTCTCGGGGGACAGTTATCAGCCCCAGCATTTT
TRBJ2-1 | many | TRBV24-1 | NA | CATSDFTSNEQFF | TGTGCCACCAGTGATTTTACCAGCAATGAGCAGTTCTTC
TRBJ2-7 | many | TRBV12-3/TRBV12-4 | NA | CASSFSTAYEQYF | TGTGCCAGCAGTTTCTCTACCGCCTACGAGCAGTACTTC
TRBJ2-4 | many | TRBV27 | NA | CASSRNTVAKNIQYF | TGTGCCAGCAGCCGCAACACAGTAGCCAAAAACATTCAGTACTTC
TRBJ2-1 | many | TRBV14 | NA | CASSQDQNSYNEQFF | TGTGCCAGCAGCCAAGATCAGAACTCCTACAATGAGCAGTTCTTC
TRBJ1-6 | many | TRBV18 | TRBD1 | CASSPTGGDQNSPLNF | TGTGCCAGCTCCCCCACAGGGGGCGACCAGAATTCACCCCTCAACTTT